This T cell receptor beta chain is drawn from a study of CD8+CD57+ T cells in acquired aplastic anemia. Study overall: Sorted CD4+ and CD8+ cell DNA averaged around 3 ug.

In its sample, this clonotype was seen many times. The antigen remains undetermined. Whoever was chosen for sequencing had shown CD8+CD57+ cell expansion by flow cytometry. All patients had severe acquired aplastic anemia. None of the patients had been given any therapy when their blood was sampled. CDR1 is DFQATT and CDR2 is SNEGSKA in the germline V gene (reference sequence). This CDR3 region has 15 residues. The V and J ends lost 6 bases and 4 bases, in that order; junction bases with no gene match: 14. Genomic DNA, the template, was used for profiling of the TCR beta VDJ and CDR3. TCRdb itself ran the reads through MiXCR, one entry per CDR3 protein. The sample contains about 170,000 distinct CDR3 sequences, around 50% of which appear only once. Study-level points and caveats: Overlap between patients and controls comprised roughly 30 CD8+ CDR3 sequences.

The clonotype was recovered from a human donor with aplastic anemia. The chain is built from TRBV20-1 and TRBJ2-7; TRBD1 aligns across 8 bases. Input material: sorted CD4+, CD8+, or CD8+CD57+ T cells (not recorded which) from PBMCs. The CDR3 nucleotides are TGCAGTGCGCGAAACCCACAGGGGGTCCTGTACGAGCAGTACTTC. It specifies CSARNPQGVLYEQYF.